Included here is one T cell receptor beta chain sequence, with context. This entry comes from a study of shared clonotypes between healthy human individuals. Germline V CDR1 and CDR2: MGHRA, YSYEKL. The CDR3 is 16 amino acids. The V and J ends lost 4 bases and 5 bases, in that order; junction bases with no gene match: 9. Only in-frame clones appear in the TCRdb table, and some are missing; sequencing was by immunoSEQ multiplex PCR. The sample comprises millions of clones, around 95% of which are singletons, and 0.1% to 0.15% rests with the top ten. Nashville, Tennessee was home to all donors, who were Caucasian adults. CD45RA+ naive and CD45RA-negative memory subsets were separated from CD4+ cells.

This sequence was found in a man aged 18 to 30 in good health. Material for sequencing was naive CD4+ T cells sorted from blood. The sample's subset: CD45RA+ positively selected. V and J are TRBV4-1 and TRBJ2-1; 9 nucleotides align to TRBD2. The DNA for the CDR3 is TGCGCCAGCAGCCTGAGGGCTAGCGGGAACAACAATGAGCAGTTCTTC. Residues: CASSLRASGNNNEQFF.